The rows below give T cell receptor beta chains drawn from one sample of a study of shared clonotypes between healthy human individuals. TCRdb's copy holds only in-frame clones and misses some; the assay was immunoSEQ multiplex PCR. The sample comprises over 2,000,000 clones, around 93% of which are singletons, and 1.5% to 2% rests with the top ten. Material for sequencing was naive CD8+ T cells from PBMCs. The receptors shown here come from a man aged 18 to 29 in good health. Some clones in this sample may be carry-over from other donors' samples. The CDR3 runs from the conserved cysteine through the conserved F or W. Each record gives: V gene, D gene, clone size, J gene, CDR3 DNA, CDR3 protein. A D gene is named only where the DNA matches it firmly. Clone size is given for some rows only: seen once, a few or many times, or a class if the clone is expanded.

v_gene: TRBV28
d_gene: .
abundance: .
j_gene: TRBJ2-1
CDR3nt: TGTGCCAGCAGTTTACTTGGGATCAGCTCCTACAATGAGCAGTTCTTC
CDR3aa: CASSLLGISSYNEQFF

v_gene: TRBV29-1
d_gene: TRBD2
abundance: once
j_gene: TRBJ2-1
CDR3nt: TGCAGCGCGGCCGGGACTACCTACAATGAGCAGTTCTTC
CDR3aa: CSAAGTTYNEQFF

v_gene: TRBV30
d_gene: .
abundance: .
j_gene: TRBJ2-7
CDR3nt: TGTGCCTGGAGAGGCGCGTACGAGCAGTACTTC
CDR3aa: CAWRGAYEQYF

v_gene: TRBV2
d_gene: .
abundance: .
j_gene: TRBJ1-4
CDR3nt: TGTGCCAGCAGTGAATGGGTGACAACTAATGAAAAACTGTTTTTT
CDR3aa: CASSEWVTTNEKLFF

v_gene: TRBV9
d_gene: .
abundance: .
j_gene: TRBJ2-3
CDR3nt: TGTGCCAGCAGCGCGCTAGGGAAAACAGATACGCAGTATTTT
CDR3aa: CASSALGKTDTQYF

v_gene: TRBV13
d_gene: TRBD2
abundance: .
j_gene: TRBJ2-1
CDR3nt: TGTGCCAGCAGCTTAAATAGCGGGAGAGGATACGAGCAGTTCTTC
CDR3aa: CASSLNSGRGYEQFF

v_gene: TRBV28
d_gene: .
abundance: .
j_gene: TRBJ2-7
CDR3nt: TGTGCCAGCAGTTTCAGGGGTTTTTACGAGCAGTACTTC
CDR3aa: CASSFRGFYEQYF

v_gene: TRBV7-3
d_gene: .
abundance: .
j_gene: TRBJ1-1
CDR3nt: TGTGCCAGCAGCTTTGGGCCTCCTTTGAACACTGAAGCTTTCTTT
CDR3aa: CASSFGPPLNTEAFF

v_gene: TRBV12-5
d_gene: TRBD2
abundance: .
j_gene: TRBJ2-1
CDR3nt: TGTGCTAGTGGTTTGGTTTCAGCGGGAGGATACAATGAGCAGTTCTTC
CDR3aa: CASGLVSAGGYNEQFF

v_gene: TRBV7-8
d_gene: .
abundance: .
j_gene: TRBJ1-5
CDR3nt: TGTGCCAGCAGCGCCGGAGGGGGCAATCAGCCCCAGCATTTT
CDR3aa: CASSAGGGNQPQHF

v_gene: TRBV2
d_gene: .
abundance: .
j_gene: TRBJ2-5
CDR3nt: TGTGCCAGCAGTGGAGGGGAGGTTGAGACCCAGTACTTC
CDR3aa: CASSGGEVETQYF

v_gene: TRBV7-9
d_gene: .
abundance: .
j_gene: TRBJ2-7
CDR3nt: TGTGCCAGCAGTAGCCAAGGACGGTCCTACGAGCAGTACTTC
CDR3aa: CASSSQGRSYEQYF

v_gene: TRBV5-6
d_gene: TRBD1
abundance: .
j_gene: TRBJ2-7
CDR3nt: TGTGCCAGCAGCTTGGTCCACAGGGGGTTCTACGAGCAGTACTTC
CDR3aa: CASSLVHRGFYEQYF

v_gene: TRBV15
d_gene: .
abundance: .
j_gene: TRBJ2-7
CDR3nt: TGTGCCACCAGCACAGGGAGGGGGCTTAAGCACGAGCAGTACTTC
CDR3aa: CATSTGRGLKHEQYF

v_gene: TRBV11-2
d_gene: TRBD1
abundance: .
j_gene: TRBJ2-1
CDR3nt: TGTGCCAGCAGCCAACCTAACGCCCGGGACAGGGGGCTTCGGCAGTTCTTC
CDR3aa: CASSQPNARDRGLRQFF

v_gene: TRBV19
d_gene: .
abundance: .
j_gene: TRBJ2-3
CDR3nt: TGTGCCAGTAGTCCAGACACAGATACGCAGTATTTT
CDR3aa: CASSPDTDTQYF

v_gene: TRBV4-1
d_gene: .
abundance: .
j_gene: TRBJ1-2
CDR3nt: TGCGCCAGCTGGCAAGGGGGAGCGTATGACTACACCTTC
CDR3aa: CASWQGGAYDYTF

v_gene: TRBV4-3
d_gene: .
abundance: .
j_gene: TRBJ2-7
CDR3nt: TGCGCCAGCAGCCAAGGAACGGGAGCGAGAAACGAGCAGTACTTC
CDR3aa: CASSQGTGARNEQYF

v_gene: TRBV4-1
d_gene: .
abundance: once
j_gene: TRBJ2-1
CDR3nt: TGCGCCAGCAGCCAAGGCGAGCAGGGCTCCTACAATGAGCAGTTCTTC
CDR3aa: CASSQGEQGSYNEQFF

v_gene: TRBV6-1
d_gene: TRBD1
abundance: .
j_gene: TRBJ1-2
CDR3nt: TGTGCCAGCAGTGAAGAAAGACAGGGGGTTTATGGCTACACCTTC
CDR3aa: CASSEERQGVYGYTF

v_gene: TRBV6-5
d_gene: TRBD2
abundance: .
j_gene: TRBJ2-3
CDR3nt: TGTGCCAGCAGTTACGAGCGGGATGGCGCAGATACGCAGTATTTT
CDR3aa: CASSYERDGADTQYF

v_gene: TRBV4-3
d_gene: .
abundance: .
j_gene: TRBJ2-2
CDR3nt: TGCGCCAGCAGCCCTTGGACCACCGGGGAGCTGTTTTTT
CDR3aa: CASSPWTTGELFF